This T cell receptor beta chain was sequenced in a study of T cells after yellow fever vaccination. Notes on the study in general: From the bulk population, abundant clonotypes could contaminate and appear within FACS-sorted repertoires. The booster saw the reappearance of most primary-vaccination clones (around 96% CD4, 88% CD8).

Conversion of TCR transcripts into cDNA relied on 5'RACE template switching, which added a universal primer site and UMIs. One entry per CDR3 protein, called by TCRdb with MiXCR from the 5' RACE reads. This table has roughly 160,000 distinct CDR3 sequences, 9.3% appearing once. Losses at the gene ends were 4 bases for V and 7 bases for J; bases not matched to a gene: 5. Germline V gives CDR1 SGHVS, CDR2 FNYEAQ. There are 14 residues in the CDR3. On this clonotype itself: Its antigen remains unidentified.

The sequencing here drew on CD8+ T cells sorted from PBMCs, taken 45 days after the yellow fever booster vaccination. This chain joins TRBV7-6 and TRBJ2-1, with 9 nucleotides matching TRBD2. The clonotype originates from a young man who received the YFV17D yellow fever vaccine. The CDR3 DNA reads TGTGCCAGCAGCTCGCGGGGGGGTGAGAATGAGCAGTTCTTC. This translates into CASSSRGGENEQFF.